The TCR beta chain under discussion was sequenced for a study of T cells in Graves' hyperthyroidism and ophthalmopathy. Researchers took RNA transcripts and amplified the TCR beta CDR3 regions from them. During a first-round RT-PCR of the TCR CDR3, the HTBI primer set was used. TCRdb analysed the multiplex PCR reads with MiXCR anew, one entry per CDR3 protein. The sample shows under 350,000 distinct CDR3 sequences, approximately 15% of them seen only once. This clonotype came up many times. One end of the junction is discordant with germline, which a read error may explain. This CDR3 region has 14 residues. Germline CDR1 reads MNHNS; CDR2 reads SASEGT.

The source of this sequence is a woman aged 60-75 years with Graves' ophthalmopathy. The sequencing sample was made of blood. The V gene is TRBV6-1, the J gene TRBJ2-1; D is possibly TRBD1 (6 bases). The CDR3 nucleotides are TGTGCCAGCAATGAAGGGGGCTCCTACAATGAGCAGTTCTTC. This codes for CASNEGGSYNEQFF.